These 18 T cell receptor beta chains originate from one sample sequenced in a study of CD8+CD57+ T cells in acquired aplastic anemia. Genomic DNA acted as the template from which TCR beta VDJ combination and CDR3 sequence profiling were carried out. TCRdb reprocessed the reads with MiXCR, giving one entry per CDR3 protein. This table holds under 350,000 distinct CDR3 sequences, about three fifths found once. Whoever was chosen for sequencing had shown CD8+CD57+ cell expansion by flow cytometry. The sample taken for sequencing was sorted CD4+, CD8+, or CD8+CD57+ T cells (not recorded which) from PBMCs. These receptors came from a human donor with aplastic anemia.

This clonotype has a handful of counts. The chain uses TRBV20-1 and TRBJ2-7; possibly TRBD2 for D (6 bases). Looked up from germline, CDR1 is DFQATT and CDR2 is SNEGSKA (reference sequence). There are 13 residues in the CDR3. Between the trimmed V and J ends, which lost 4 bases and 2 bases, there was a span of 12 bases. The CDR3 DNA reads as TGCAGTGCTACGCTAGCGAACACCTACGAGCAGTACTTC. It encodes CSATLANTYEQYF.

The CDR3 loop reads CASSVAGIAEAFF. CDR3 in DNA: TGTGCCAGCAGCGTAGCGGGGATAGCTGAAGCTTTCTTT. J is TRBJ1-1 and V is TRBV9; D uncertain. Trimming cost V 0 bases and J 6 bases, with 9 bases left between them. Germline V gives CDR1 SGDLS, CDR2 YYNGEE. This CDR3 has 13 amino acids.

This clonotype was seen a handful of times. V and J are TRBV10-2 and TRBJ2-7, with no clear D. V was shortened by 4 bases and J by 2 bases, with 6 bases between the two germline ends. Germline V gives CDR1 WSHSY, CDR2 SAAADI. The CDR3 extends over 12 amino acids. CDR3 in DNA: TGCGCCAGCAGTGGACTTACCTACGAGCAGTACTTC. It codes for CASSGLTYEQYF.

In this sample, this clonotype turned up many times. This rearrangement joins TRBV15 to TRBJ2-3, with 11 bases aligning to TRBD1. The junction had 19 bases not matched to a gene; V was cut back by 5 bases and J by 6 bases. Germline V gives CDR1 LNHNV, CDR2 YYDKDF (reference sequence). The CDR3 sequence is 19 residues long. CDR3 DNA sequence: TGTGCCACCAGCGGGGGACAGGGGGAAGGTGTTGTTCTCGCGGATACGCAGTATTTT. It translates to CATSGGQGEGVVLADTQYF.

J is TRBJ2-5 and V is TRBV7-6, with TRBD1 matching 11 bases. J lost 0 bases, V lost 5 bases, and 8 bases had no gene match. Germline V gives CDR1 SGHVS, CDR2 FNYEAQ. The CDR3 contains 17 residues. CDR3 protein: CASSAGQGESYQETQYF. The CDR3 DNA reads as TGTGCCAGCAGCGCGGGACAGGGGGAAAGCTACCAAGAGACCCAGTACTTC.

The chain recombines TRBV7-3 with TRBJ2-7, with 10 nucleotides matching TRBD2. The CDR3 runs to 15 residues. Per the germline V gene, CDR1 is SGHTA and CDR2 is FQGTGA. V lost 1 base and J lost 3; bases outside the gene matches: 3. The CDR3 region is CASSLMGTSDYEQYF. CDR3 in DNA: TGTGCCAGCAGCTTAATGGGGACTAGCGACTACGAGCAGTACTTC.

This chain links TRBV7-9 with TRBJ1-6, with D possibly being TRBD1 (5 bases). Deletions cut 5 bases from V and 10 bases from J, with 15 bases between. Germline loops: CDR1 SEHNR, CDR2 FQNEAQ (reference sequence). The length of the CDR3 is 14 residues. CDR3 loop: CASSPLLGGSPLHF. The CDR3 DNA reads as TGTGCCAGCAGCCCCCTCCTTGGGGGGTCACCCCTCCACTTT. The full variable domain, with the rest looked up from reference TRBV7-9 and TRBJ1-6, is DTGVSQNPRHKITKRGQNVTFRCDPISEHNRLYWYRQTLGQGPEFLTYFQNEAQLEKSRLLSDRFSAERPKGSFSTLEIQRTEQGDSAMYLCASSPLLGGSPLHFGNGTRLTVT.

V and J are TRBV7-2 and TRBJ2-2; D possibly corresponds to TRBD1 (5 bases). The germline gives CDR1 SGHTA, CDR2 FQGNSA. The CDR3 consists of 15 residues. Trimming took off 1 base at V and 0 bases at J, with 6 bases between the two ends. In DNA form, the CDR3 reads TGTGCCAGCAGCTTAGGGACACCGAACACCGGGGAGCTGTTTTTT. Translating it yields CASSLGTPNTGELFF.

This clonotype occurred many times. The V and J genes are TRBV2 and TRBJ2-1; TRBD2 is a possible D gene (6 bases). Trimming removed 6 bases from V and 1 base from J, with 13 bases in between. This CDR3 has 15 residues. Germline V gene lookup returns CDR1 SNHLY and CDR2 FYNNEI. The CDR3, as DNA: TGTGCCAGCAGGTTAGGGACTCTTTCCTACAATGAGCAGTTCTTC. This gives the protein CASRLGTLSYNEQFF.

In regard to this clonotype: Given a much more abundant clone one base away, this may be a read error. The V gene is TRBV5-1, the J gene TRBJ2-5; D ambiguous. The CDR3 loop spans 16 amino acids. Germline CDR1 is SGHRS and CDR2 is YFSETQ. Written as DNA, the CDR3 is TGCGCCAGCGAAAAAGAGGAGAGTAGGGCGTTCGAGACCCAGTGCTTC. The encoded protein is CASEKEESRAFETQCF.

The sample holds one count of this clonotype. V gene TRBV20-1 combines with J gene TRBJ1-1; D remains ambiguous. Germline CDR1 and CDR2: DFQATT and SNEGSKA (reference sequence). V lost 2 bases, J lost 6 bases, and 16 bases lay in between. The CDR3 has 14 amino acids. CDR3: CSARRRGMSAEAFF. The CDR3 coding sequence is TGCAGTGCTAGAAGACGGGGAATGAGCGCTGAAGCTTTCTTT.

The chain uses TRBV7-9 and TRBJ2-1; 8 bases map to TRBD2. This CDR3 comprises 15 residues. The germline V gene encodes CDR1 SEHNR and CDR2 FQNEAQ (reference sequence). J gave up 8 bases and V 1 base, and 7 bases lay outside the gene matches. The CDR3 bases are TGTGCCAGCAGCTTAGGGCTAGCGGGCCCCCATGAGCAGTTCTTC. This gives the protein CASSLGLAGPHEQFF.

This chain connects TRBV7-2 to TRBJ2-7; a weak D match, TRBD2 (5 bases). Trimming took 7 bases from V and 4 from J, leaving 14 bases between them. Per the germline V gene, CDR1 is SGHTA and CDR2 is FQGNSA. The CDR3 consists of 13 residues. CDR3 region: CASIPGSGYEQYF. The DNA for the CDR3 is TGTGCCAGCATTCCTGGGAGTGGGTACGAGCAGTACTTC. Together with reference TRBV7-2 and TRBJ2-7, the CDR3 gives the full variable domain: GAGVSQSPSNKVTEKGKDVELRCDPISGHTALYWYRQSLGQGLEFLIYFQGNSAPDKSGLPSDRFSAERTGGSVSTLTIQRTQQEDSAVYLCASIPGSGYEQYFGPGTRLTVT.

This clonotype was found once. The chain joins TRBV5-1 to TRBJ2-4; no reliable D call. The CDR3 is 14 residues long. Trimming removed 0 bases at V and 1 base at J, with 5 bases between. Germline assignment: CDR1 SGHRS and CDR2 YFSETQ. Here the CDR3 reads CASSLVDAKNIQYF. The CDR3 DNA reads as TGCGCCAGCAGCTTGGTGGACGCCAAAAACATTCAGTACTTC.

CDR3 region: CATSSNSVGRGFF. The CDR3 DNA follows: TGTGCCACCAGCAGTAATTCGGTGGGCAGGGGGTTCTTC. V is TRBV15 and J is TRBJ2-1; TRBD1 might be the D (6 bases). Germline lookup yields CDR1 LNHNV and CDR2 YYDKDF (reference sequence). The CDR3 extends over 13 amino acids. V lost 3 bases to trimming and J lost 15 bases, with 18 bases between them.

This chain links TRBV20-1 with TRBJ2-1; 9 bases match TRBD2. With 5 bases clipped from V and 6 bases from J, the junction kept 8 bases outside the gene matches. From germline, CDR1 is DFQATT and CDR2 SNEGSKA (reference sequence). This CDR3 region has 14 residues. In DNA form, the CDR3 reads TGCAGTGCTGACGGCGGGGGGGCTCTCAATGAGCAGTTCTTC. It codes for CSADGGGALNEQFF.

This clonotype came up many times. The rearrangement links TRBV9 to TRBJ1-2, with a possible D match to TRBD1 (6 bases). Germline V gene data show CDR1 as SGDLS and CDR2 as YYNGEE. Trimming cost V 5 bases and J 1 base, with 12 bases left between them. The CDR3 is made up of 14 amino acids. In DNA form, the CDR3 reads TGTGCCAGCAGACGGACAGAGTTTAACTATGGCTACACCTTC. Translated: CASRRTEFNYGYTF.

The table lists this clonotype with a few counts. The J gene is TRBJ1-1, the V gene TRBV24-1, with 9 nucleotides matching TRBD1. Germline assignment: CDR1 KGHDR and CDR2 SFDVKD. CDR3 length: 12 residues. The V and J ends lost 3 bases and 11 bases, in that order; junction bases with no gene match: 3. CDR3 in DNA: TGTGCCACCAGTGATGGACAGGGGATGGCTTTCTTT. It codes for CATSDGQGMAFF.